The 20 T cell receptor beta chains presented below share a single source sample, sequenced in a study of blood T cell repertoires in COVID-19. The protocol was immunoSEQ multiplex PCR, while the TCRdb copy is restricted to in-frame clones and leaves out a portion. The data contain more than 200,000 clones, around 87% of them singletons. The sequencing sample was made of PBMCs or T cells enriched from blood (not recorded which). Receptor source: a young man in a cohort exposed to, infected with or recovered from COVID-19 (not recorded which).

The chain employs TRBV5-8 and TRBJ1-5; the D gene is possibly TRBD1 (6 bases). CDR1 is SGHTS and CDR2 is YDEGEE in the germline V gene. The CDR3 is made up of 17 amino acids. Trimming removed 3 bases at V and 3 bases at J, with 19 bases between. CDR3 residues: CASSSLQEGGDNQPQHF. The CDR3 nucleotides read TGTGCCAGCAGCTCTCTGCAGGAAGGGGGGGACAATCAGCCCCAGCATTTT.

The chain combines TRBV21-1 with TRBJ2-1; the table names TRBD2, a call not compared with the DNA. TRBV21-1 represents a pseudogene. CDR3 length equals 16 residues. The CDR3 nucleotides read TGTGCCACCTTAGGGACTAGCGGGAGGGAGTACAATGAGCAGTTCTTC. It encodes CATLGTSGREYNEQFF.

The J gene is TRBJ2-7, the V gene TRBV28; 9 nucleotides agree with TRBD1. The germline V gene has CDR1 MDHEN and CDR2 SYDVKM. Losses at the gene ends were 1 base for V and 2 bases for J; bases not matched to a gene: 9. The CDR3 is made up of 17 amino acids. CDR3 bases: TGTGCCAGCAGTTTATTGACCCTCGGGACAGGGCCCTACGAGCAGTACTTC. Its translation: CASSLLTLGTGPYEQYF.

This clone was counted once. V gene TRBV7-3 combines with J gene TRBJ2-1, with a possible D match to TRBD1 (6 bases). Between the trimmed V and J ends, which lost 0 bases and 0 bases, there was a span of 12 bases. CDR3 length: 17 amino acids. CDR1 is SGHTA and CDR2 is FQGTGA in the germline V gene. The CDR3 region is CASSLTGAVSSYNEQFF. CDR3 bases: TGTGCCAGCAGCTTAACGGGGGCCGTTAGCTCCTACAATGAGCAGTTCTTC.

The rearrangement uses TRBV6-1 and TRBJ2-1, with a tentative D call TRBD2 (7 bases). The germline gives CDR1 MNHNS, CDR2 SASEGT. Trimming took 6 bases from V and 4 from J, leaving 16 bases between them. The CDR3 runs 15 residues. CDR3 sequence: CASRETSQGYNEQFF. Written as DNA, the CDR3 is TGTGCCAGCAGGGAGACTAGCCAGGGGTACAATGAGCAGTTCTTC.

V gene TRBV4-3 combines with J gene TRBJ2-2, with 9 bases aligning to TRBD2. The trim removed 4 bases at V and 2 bases at J, leaving 5 bases unmatched. Germline loops: CDR1 LGHNA, CDR2 YSLEER. This CDR3 has 16 amino acids. The CDR3 reads CASSLRLADNTGELFF. The CDR3 DNA reads as TGCGCCAGCAGCCTCCGACTAGCGGATAACACCGGGGAGCTGTTTTTT.

The chain recombines TRBV25-1 with TRBJ1-6; 11 nucleotides match TRBD1. V gave up 1 base and J gave up 6 bases; unmatched junction bases: 5. The CDR3 consists of 17 residues. Looked up from germline, CDR1 is MGHDK and CDR2 is SYGVNS. CDR3 amino acids: CASSESGQGARNSPLHF. Here the CDR3 DNA reads TGTGCCAGCAGTGAATCCGGACAGGGGGCACGTAATTCACCCCTCCACTTT.

The chain is built from TRBV6-1 and TRBJ1-1, with 10 bases fitting TRBD1. Germline V gene lookup returns CDR1 MNHNS and CDR2 SASEGT. V dropped 4 bases and J dropped 4; count of bases not matched to a gene: 12. This CDR3 is 17 amino acids long. For the CDR3, the DNA is TGTGCCAGCAGTGGGTTTGGGACAGGGGCCCTCACCACTGAAGCTTTCTTT. Translated: CASSGFGTGALTTEAFF.

In its sample, this clone was seen once. A much larger clone is a single base away; this may be a read error. V gene TRBV3-1 (or the pseudogene TRBV3-2) combines with J gene TRBJ2-1, with 14 bases matching TRBD2. Losses at the gene ends were 6 bases for V and 6 bases for J; bases not matched to a gene: 4. Germline CDR1 is LGHDT and CDR2 is YNNKEL (reference sequence). This CDR3 is 15 amino acids long. CDR3 loop: CASSYGTSGSNEQFF. CDR3 sequence (DNA): TGTGCCAGCAGTTACGGGACTAGCGGGAGCAATGAGCAGTTCTTC.

This clone has a single count. This rearrangement joins TRBV7-2 to TRBJ1-2; 7 bases map to TRBD1. CDR3 length: 13 amino acids. V gave up 5 bases and J gave up 4 bases; unmatched junction bases: 4. Looked up from germline, CDR1 is SGHTA and CDR2 is FQGNSA. For the CDR3, the DNA is TGTGCCAGCAGCCTGACAGGGTTCTATGGCTACACCTTC. This encodes CASSLTGFYGYTF.

This CDR3 is CASSRRGQGDNQPQHF. The CDR3 bases are TGTGCCAGCAGCCGGAGGGGACAGGGAGACAATCAGCCCCAGCATTTT. The chain recombines TRBV5-6 with TRBJ1-5; TRBD1 matches at 9 bases. Germline V gives CDR1 SGHDT, CDR2 YYEEEE. V gave up 4 bases and J gave up 3 bases; unmatched junction bases: 8. CDR3 size: 16 residues.

J is TRBJ2-3 and V is TRBV9, with D maybe TRBD2 (5 bases). CDR3 length equals 15 residues. The germline V gene has CDR1 SGDLS and CDR2 YYNGEE. V lost 0 bases and J lost 2, with 10 bases in between. CDR3 sequence reads: CASSVASGNTDTQYF. CDR3 sequence (DNA): TGTGCCAGCAGCGTAGCGAGCGGAAACACAGATACGCAGTATTTT.

V gene TRBV4-1 combines with J gene TRBJ2-1, with D maybe TRBD2 (5 bases). Germline CDR1 and CDR2: MGHRA and YSYEKL. V was trimmed by 1 base and J by 3 bases, leaving 10 bases between them. The CDR3 totals 15 residues. CDR3 coding DNA: TGCGCCAGCAGCCAAGGCAGGACTCACTACAATGAGCAGTTCTTC. It yields the protein CASSQGRTHYNEQFF.

The chain joins TRBV7-3 to TRBJ2-1, with no clear D. The ends were cut back, 5 bases at V and 5 bases at J, with 7 bases in the middle. Germline V gene lookup returns CDR1 SGHTA and CDR2 FQGTGA. The CDR3 covers 12 residues. This CDR3 is CASSLTHNEQFF. Here the CDR3 DNA reads TGTGCCAGCAGCCTGACACACAATGAGCAGTTCTTC. The whole variable domain, filled in from reference TRBV7-3 and TRBJ2-1, reads GAGVSQTPSNKVTEKGKYVELRCDPISGHTALYWYRQSLGQGPEFLIYFQGTGAADDSGLPNDRFFAVRPEGSVSTLKIQRTERGDSAVYLCASSLTHNEQFFGPGTRLTVL.

The chain joins TRBV5-1 to TRBJ1-2; no clear D gene. The ends were cut back, 0 bases at V and 4 bases at J, with 10 bases in the middle. The CDR3 sequence is 14 residues long. Germline V gene data show CDR1 as SGHRS and CDR2 as YFSETQ. The CDR3: CASSLGTAGYGYTF. In nucleotides, the CDR3 is TGCGCCAGCAGCTTGGGGACCGCGGGCTATGGCTACACCTTC.

V usage is TRBV28 and J usage is TRBJ1-1; D not certain. Looked up from germline, CDR1 is MDHEN and CDR2 is SYDVKM. The CDR3 has 12 residues. Trimming stripped 3 bases from V and 4 bases from J, with 6 bases between. Here the CDR3 reads CASSFSLTEAFF. The DNA of the CDR3 is TGTGCCAGCAGTTTTAGCCTCACTGAAGCTTTCTTT. The full variable domain, completed using reference TRBV28 and TRBJ1-1, is DVKVTQSSRYLVKRTGEKVFLECVQDMDHENMFWYRQDPGLGLRLIYFSYDVKMKEKGDIPEGYSVSREKKERFSLILESASTNQTSMYLCASSFSLTEAFFGQGTRLTVV.

The genes are TRBV6-6 and TRBJ2-5, with 7 positions matching TRBD1. V shed 5 bases and J 4 bases; nucleotides not matched to a gene: 10. Germline CDR1 is MNHNY and CDR2 is SVGAGI (reference sequence). The CDR3 consists of 15 residues. The CDR3 is CASSPLTRTGETQYF. The CDR3 nucleotides are TGTGCCAGCAGTCCCTTAACCCGGACAGGAGAGACCCAGTACTTC.

The chain employs TRBV6-5 and TRBJ1-4, with 7 nucleotides matching TRBD1. With 6 bases clipped from V and 6 bases from J, the junction kept 10 bases outside the gene matches. CDR1 MNHEY and CDR2 SVGAGI come from the germline V gene. This CDR3 has 15 residues. Here the CDR3 reads CASSPDRSGYEKLFF. The CDR3, as DNA: TGTGCCAGCAGCCCGGACAGGAGCGGGTATGAAAAACTGTTTTTT.

The chain is built from TRBV11-2 and TRBJ1-1; 7 bases are shared with TRBD1. This CDR3 region has 13 residues. Trimming removed 4 bases from V and 4 bases from J; junction bases left unmatched: 3. Looked up from germline, CDR1 is SGHAT and CDR2 is FQNNGV. DNA of the CDR3: TGTGCCAGCAGCTCCACAGGGGCCACTGAAGCTTTCTTT. Its protein product is CASSSTGATEAFF. Full variable domain (rest looked up from reference TRBV11-2 and TRBJ1-1): EAGVAQSPRYKIIEKRQSVAFWCNPISGHATLYWYQQILGQGPKLLIQFQNNGVVDDSQLPKDRFSAERLKGVDSTLKIQPAKLEDSAVYLCASSSTGATEAFFGQGTRLTVV.

Written as DNA, the CDR3 is TGCGCCAGCAGCCCATTGGGACAGACAACTAATGAAAAACTGTTTTTT. This sequence encodes CASSPLGQTTNEKLFF. This rearrangement joins TRBV5-1 to TRBJ1-4; 7 bases agree with TRBD1. This CDR3 region has 16 residues. Germline trimming cut 4 bases from V and 0 bases from J; bases unmatched to any gene: 6. Per the germline V gene, CDR1 is SGHRS and CDR2 is YFSETQ.